A selection of T cell receptor beta chains follows, all from one sample in a study of T cell responses to AZD1222 COVID-19 vaccine. Clones were sequenced by immunoSEQ multiplex PCR, and TCRdb holds only the in-frame ones, with some missing. In the table there are around 160,000 clones, approximately 88% of which are singletons. The sample consisted of peripheral blood, taken on day 0 of AZD1222 vaccination. These receptors originate from an adult in good health. Each CDR3 is given with its conserved first and last residue. Fields, in order: clone size, D gene, V gene, J gene, CDR3 DNA, CDR3 protein. A D gene is named only where the DNA matches it firmly. Only part of the rows carry a size: once, few, many, or a class if the clone is expanded.

.	.	TRBV7-9	TRBJ2-3	TGTGCCAGCAGCTTAACAACAACAGTTGATACGCAGTATTTT	CASSLTTTVDTQYF
.	TRBD1	TRBV24-1	TRBJ2-2	TGTGCCACCAGTGACCCTGGGACAGCCACCGGGGAGCTGTTTTTT	CATSDPGTATGELFF
.	.	TRBV7-8	TRBJ1-2	TGTGCCAGCAGCTTAGCTGAGGGGCAGGGTGGCGGCTACACCTTC	CASSLAEGQGGGYTF
.	TRBD1	TRBV5-1	TRBJ2-7	TGCGCCAGCAGCTTGGCCGGACAGGGGTCGAGAGAGCAGTACTTC	CASSLAGQGSREQYF
.	TRBD1	TRBV19	TRBJ2-5	TGTGCCAGTAGTATGGAAAGGACAGGGGCAGAGACCCAGTACTTC	CASSMERTGAETQYF
few	TRBD2	TRBV6-4	TRBJ2-3	TGTGCCAGCGCCCCCTCGGCGGGGGGAGGGGATACGCAGTATTTT	CASAPSAGGGDTQYF
.	TRBD2	TRBV7-3	TRBJ2-7	TGTGCCAGCAGGCTGCTAGCGGGCTCCCCTTACGAGCAGTACTTC	CASRLLAGSPYEQYF
many	.	TRBV14	TRBJ1-1	TGTGCCAGCAGCCAGCACGGGATTGAAGCTTTCTTT	CASSQHGIEAFF
.	TRBD1	TRBV4-3	TRBJ1-2	TGCGCCAGCAGCCAAGCTTCGACAGGGGGCGTTGGCTACACCTTC	CASSQASTGGVGYTF
.	TRBD1	TRBV7-2	TRBJ1-6	TGTGCCAGCAGCCTCTACAGGGGCCCATATAATTCACCCCTCCACTTT	CASSLYRGPYNSPLHF
.	TRBD1	TRBV30	TRBJ2-7	TGTGCCTGGTTTGGGACAGGGGTAAACGAGCAGTACTTC	CAWFGTGVNEQYF
.	.	TRBV11-2	TRBJ2-7	TGTGCCAGCAGCGACGGCCCCTACGAGCAGTACTTC	CASSDGPYEQYF
.	.	TRBV6-5	TRBJ2-7	TGTGCCAGCACCCGTACCGGGACCGTCTACGAGCAGTACTTC	CASTRTGTVYEQYF
.	.	TRBV10-3	TRBJ1-2	TGTGCCATCAGTGACGGCACGGCCTATGGCTACACCTTC	CAISDGTAYGYTF
.	.	TRBV11-1	TRBJ2-1	TGTGCCAGCAGCCCTACGACTAGTACTGAGCAGTTCTTC	CASSPTTSTEQFF
.	.	TRBV7-9	TRBJ1-4	TGTGCCAGCACCACCCAGGGCGGGGAAAAACTGTTTTTT	CASTTQGGEKLFF
.	.	TRBV2	TRBJ2-7	TGTGCCAGCAGTGAAGACTGGAGCTCCTACGAGCAGTACTTC	CASSEDWSSYEQYF
.	.	TRBV7-3	TRBJ1-1	TGTGCCAGCAGCCTAGTTCCCTTGAACACTGAAGCTTTCTTT	CASSLVPLNTEAFF
.	TRBD1	TRBV18	TRBJ1-1	TGTGCCAGCCAGACAGGGGCGATGAACACTGAAGCTTTCTTT	CASQTGAMNTEAFF
.	.	TRBV7-9	TRBJ1-2	TGTGCCAGCAGCTTAGCGCGGGCGGACGGCTACACCTTC	CASSLARADGYTF
.	.	TRBV7-2	TRBJ1-6	TGTGCCAGCAGCAGCGACTGGGCACCCCTCCACTTT	CASSSDWAPLHF
.	.	TRBV11-2	TRBJ2-7	TGTGCCAGCAGCTTAGGCCCCCGGGGCGGACACTCCTACGAGCAGTACTTC	CASSLGPRGGHSYEQYF
.	TRBD1	TRBV19	TRBJ1-4	TGTGCCAGTTCGGGACAGAGTAATGAAAAACTGTTTTTT	CASSGQSNEKLFF
few	.	TRBV18	TRBJ1-5	TGTGCCAGCTCACCAGGAAGGGATCAGCCCCAGCATTTT	CASSPGRDQPQHF
once	.	TRBV30	TRBJ1-6	TGTGCCTGGAGTGCCGGGTCCTATAATTCACCCCTCCACTTT	CAWSAGSYNSPLHF
.	TRBD1	TRBV27	TRBJ1-2	TGTGCCAGCTCCTCGACCGGGACAGACCAATACTATGGCTACACCTTC	CASSSTGTDQYYGYTF
.	.	TRBV19	TRBJ2-3	TGTGCCAGTAGTCGGACGGCTAACACAGATACGCAGTATTTT	CASSRTANTDTQYF
.	TRBD2	TRBV6-2/TRBV6-3	TRBJ2-6	TGTGCCAGCAGTTACAGGCTAGCGGGGGGGCCGAGGCCTGGGGCCAACGTCCTGACTTTC	CASSYRLAGGPRPGANVLTF
.	TRBD2	TRBV3-1/TRBV3-2	TRBJ2-1	TGTGCCAGCAGCCACTGGACTAGCGGGGTATACAATGAGCAGTTCTTC	CASSHWTSGVYNEQFF
.	.	TRBV9	TRBJ2-2	TGTGCCAGCAGCGCCTCAGGGTCGGGAGCCACCGGGGAGCTGTTTTTT	CASSASGSGATGELFF
.	.	TRBV12-5	TRBJ2-1	TGTGCTAGTGGTCAAGGGGGCTCCTACAATGAGCAGTTCTTC	CASGQGGSYNEQFF
.	.	TRBV7-8	TRBJ1-2	TGTGCCAGCAGCTTATTTACAGGATGGGACGGCTACACCTTC	CASSLFTGWDGYTF
.	TRBD1	TRBV6-5	TRBJ1-2	TGTGCCAGCAGTTACGCTACCGGGACAGGGGTTGGCTACACCTTC	CASSYATGTGVGYTF
.	.	TRBV7-9	TRBJ1-5	TGTGCCAGCAGCCCCCAAGATAGCAATCAGCCCCAGCATTTT	CASSPQDSNQPQHF
once	TRBD2	TRBV18	TRBJ2-1	TGTGCCAGCTCCCCGATGGCGGGGGGCGGTGAGCAGTTCTTC	CASSPMAGGGEQFF